Each of the 18 T cell receptor beta chains below was sequenced from the same sample in a study of blood T cell repertoires in COVID-19. TCRdb's table, derived via immunoSEQ multiplex PCR, lists solely in-frame clones and lacks some. The data show approximately 220,000 clones, 86% seen once. Source material: PBMCs or T cells enriched from blood (not recorded which). These receptors were taken from a woman aged 40 to 50 with acute COVID-19.

This clone was counted a single time. The chain links TRBV4-3 to TRBJ2-1; 11 nucleotides match TRBD2. The V gene's germline CDR1 is LGHNA and CDR2 YSLEER. Trimming at V came to 0 bases and at J to 0 bases, leaving 4 bases not matched to a gene. The CDR3 length is 18 residues. As DNA, the CDR3 is TGCGCCAGCAGCCAAGAAGCGGGACTAGCGGACTCCTACAATGAGCAGTTCTTC. Amino acid sequence: CASSQEAGLADSYNEQFF.

This clone was counted only a few times. The chain has TRBV5-8 and TRBJ1-2, with D hard to call. The CDR3 covers 14 residues. The germline V gene has CDR1 SGHTS and CDR2 YDEGEE. With 6 bases removed from V and 5 bases from J, the gap between germline ends came to 17 bases. For the CDR3, the DNA is TGTGCCAGCACCAGAGGACTTGGGTATTATGGCTACACCTTC. It codes for CASTRGLGYYGYTF. The whole variable domain, remainder taken from reference TRBV5-8 and TRBJ1-2, is EAGVTQSPTHLIKTRGQQATLRCSPISGHTSVYWYQQALGLGLQFLLWYDEGEERNRGNFPPRFSGRQFPNYSSELNVNALELEDSALYLCASTRGLGYYGYTFGSGTRLTVV.

This chain uses TRBV6-1 with TRBJ2-4, with D possibly TRBD2 on 6 matching bases. This CDR3 is built from 13 residues. Trimming pared 3 bases from V and 8 bases from J, leaving 11 bases between. The germline V gene has CDR1 MNHNS and CDR2 SASEGT. This CDR3 is CASSDRERDIQYF. The CDR3 region has the DNA TGTGCCAGCAGTGACCGGGAGAGGGACATTCAGTACTTC.

V and J are TRBV7-6 and TRBJ2-5, with D perhaps matching TRBD2 (5 bases). The CDR3 sequence is 14 residues long. The germline V and J ends were trimmed by 5 bases and 8 bases, with 18 bases remaining between them. Looked up from germline, CDR1 is SGHVS and CDR2 is FNYEAQ. CDR3 residues: CASSRDYDHQTQYF. CDR3 DNA: TGTGCCAGCAGCCGAGACTACGACCACCAAACCCAGTACTTC.

The CDR3 DNA is TGTGCCAGCAGCGTAGACGGACTGAAGAATCAGCCCCAGCATTTT. Translated, it gives CASSVDGLKNQPQHF. The rearrangement joins TRBV9 to TRBJ1-5; D gene unclear. The CDR3 spans 15 residues. Trimming removed 0 bases at V and 4 bases at J, with 11 bases between. CDR1 and CDR2 (germline): SGDLS, YYNGEE.

This clone was picked up one time. The DNA of the CDR3 is TGTGCCAGTACCCCCCAGGGGACAGGGGACTATGGCTACACCTTC. This gives the protein CASTPQGTGDYGYTF. This chain uses TRBV19 with TRBJ1-2; 10 bases are shared with TRBD1. This CDR3 spans 15 amino acids. The germline V gene encodes CDR1 LNHDA and CDR2 SQIVND (reference sequence). The ends lost 7 bases at V and 3 bases at J; junction bases unmatched: 8.

The chain links TRBV5-8 to TRBJ1-2; tentatively, D is TRBD1 (5 bases). This CDR3 has 14 amino acids. V was trimmed by 0 bases and J by 6 bases, leaving 12 bases between them. Germline CDR1 is SGHTS and CDR2 is YDEGEE. The CDR3 DNA is TGTGCCAGCAGCTTGGCCCAGGGAATTGATGGCTACACCTTC. It yields the protein CASSLAQGIDGYTF.

J is TRBJ1-1 and V is TRBV18; TRBD1 matches at 10 bases. V dropped 5 bases and J dropped 0; count of bases not matched to a gene: 9. Germline loops: CDR1 KGHSH, CDR2 LQKENI. The CDR3 length is 17 residues. CDR3 DNA: TGTGCCAGCTCAGCAGACAGGGGGCGCGCCATGAACACTGAAGCTTTCTTT. This translates into CASSADRGRAMNTEAFF.

A remark on this clone: Other DNA variants within this sample encode the same CDR3. The genes are TRBV30 and TRBJ2-5; 9 bases align to TRBD2. The CDR3 is made up of 13 amino acids. Germline assignment: CDR1 GTSNPN and CDR2 SVGIG (reference sequence). J gave up 5 bases and V 8 bases, and 9 bases lay outside the gene matches. The CDR3 DNA sequence: TGTGCCGGTAGCGGGGGAGCCCCTGAGACCCAGTACTTC. Translated, it gives CAGSGGAPETQYF.

The rearrangement joins TRBV28 to TRBJ1-6, with TRBD1 identical over 7 bases. The CDR3 contains 13 residues. The junction had 10 bases not matched to a gene; V was cut back by 10 bases and J by 10 bases. CDR1 MDHEN and CDR2 SYDVKM come from the germline V gene. The CDR3 protein is CATRGQDGSPLHF. CDR3 bases: TGTGCCACCAGAGGACAGGATGGGTCACCCCTCCACTTT. Based on the CDR3 plus reference TRBV28 and TRBJ1-6, the full variable domain is DVKVTQSSRYLVKRTGEKVFLECVQDMDHENMFWYRQDPGLGLRLIYFSYDVKMKEKGDIPEGYSVSREKKERFSLILESASTNQTSMYLCATRGQDGSPLHFGNGTRLTVT.

V gene TRBV24-1 combines with J gene TRBJ1-1; TRBD1 matches at 8 bases. CDR3 length: 12 amino acids. Germline loops: CDR1 KGHDR, CDR2 SFDVKD. V shed 4 bases and J 11 bases; nucleotides not matched to a gene: 5. CDR3 in amino acids: CATSDHRGTAFF. The CDR3 DNA reads TGTGCCACCAGTGACCACAGGGGGACGGCTTTCTTT.

The rearrangement uses TRBV9 and TRBJ1-3, with D uncertain. The V gene's germline CDR1 is SGDLS and CDR2 YYNGEE. This CDR3 is built from 13 residues. The V and J ends lost 4 bases and 0 bases respectively, with 5 bases between them. The CDR3 DNA follows: TGTGCCAGCAGCTCCCTCTCTGGAAACACCATATATTTT. Protein product: CASSSLSGNTIYF.

The chain employs TRBV21-1 and TRBJ1-5; the table calls TRBD1, which could not be checked here. TRBV21-1 is tagged as a pseudogene. The CDR3 extends over 17 amino acids. In DNA form, the CDR3 reads TGTGCCAGCAGCAATTCCCGACAGGCAAGGGCCAATCAGCCCCAGCATTTT. Translating gives CASSNSRQARANQPQHF.

The chain recombines TRBV7-9 with TRBJ2-7, with TRBD1 matching 10 bases. Germline lookup yields CDR1 SEHNR and CDR2 FQNEAQ (reference sequence). Trimming took 4 bases from V and 3 from J; bases not matched to a gene: 6. The CDR3 extends over 15 amino acids. The CDR3 DNA sequence: TGTGCCAGCAGCTCCGGGACAGGGGCCCTCTACGAGCAGTACTTC. Its protein is CASSSGTGALYEQYF.

The chain joins TRBV19 to TRBJ1-1; the D gene is possibly TRBD1 (6 bases). V was pared by 5 bases and J by 1 base, with 17 bases between. CDR3 length: 16 amino acids. CDR1 is LNHDA and CDR2 is SQIVND in the germline V gene (reference sequence). CDR3 in amino acids: CASSARTGMGNTEAFF. As DNA, the CDR3 is TGTGCCAGTAGTGCACGTACAGGGATGGGGAACACTGAAGCTTTCTTT.

This clone occurred a few times. The genes are TRBV2 and TRBJ1-5; 9 bases are shared with TRBD1. With 4 bases clipped from V and 3 bases from J, the junction kept 7 bases outside the gene matches. The CDR3 length is 16 residues. CDR1 is SNHLY, CDR2 FYNNEI, per germline. Here the CDR3 reads CASSAPGQGDNQPQHF. Here the CDR3 DNA reads TGTGCCAGCAGTGCTCCGGGACAGGGAGACAATCAGCCCCAGCATTTT. The whole variable domain, filled in from reference TRBV2 and TRBJ1-5, reads EPEVTQTPSHQVTQMGQEVILRCVPISNHLYFYWYRQILGQKVEFLVSFYNNEISEKSEIFDDQFSVERPDGSNFTLKIRSTKLEDSAMYFCASSAPGQGDNQPQHFGDGTRLSIL.

The chain has TRBV7-2 and TRBJ1-5; tentatively, D is TRBD1 (6 bases). CDR3 length: 13 amino acids. Germline assignment: CDR1 SGHTA and CDR2 FQGNSA. V was cut by 6 bases and J by 6 bases, with 12 bases left in between. The CDR3 spells CASSPTGFQPQHF. The CDR3, as DNA: TGTGCCAGCAGTCCTACAGGGTTTCAGCCCCAGCATTTT.

The chain couples TRBV5-4 to TRBJ2-2; TRBD2 matches 14 bases. With V trimmed by 3 bases and J by 1 base, 5 bases remained unmatched. The CDR3 runs 18 residues. Germline values: CDR1 SGHNT, CDR2 YYREEE (reference sequence). The CDR3: CASSSGTSGGLNTGELFF. In nucleotides, the CDR3 is TGTGCCAGCAGCTCCGGGACTAGCGGGGGCCTGAACACCGGGGAGCTGTTTTTT.